This TCR beta chain came from a study of shared clonotypes between healthy human individuals. Source study methods: Filtering differed since immunoSEQ provided only junctions, with no quality scores. Sequencing used immunoSEQ multiplex PCR; TCRdb keeps in-frame clones, though not all of them. From that table come the V and J calls and clone size; the DNA was used to work out D and trimming. In the table there are nearly 2 million clones, less than 95% of which are singletons. The germline gives CDR1 SEHNR, CDR2 FQNEAQ (reference sequence). This CDR3 comprises 13 residues. V gave up 5 bases and J gave up 4 bases, with 11 bases separating them. Naivety among CD8 cells was defined by CD45RO negativity and positive CCR7 selection, thereby excluding terminally differentiated effector memory CD45RA+ cells.

Material: naive CD8+ T cells sorted from blood. The TCR originated in a man between 18 and 35 years old in good health. The chain links TRBV7-9 to TRBJ1-1; D not resolved. In DNA form, the CDR3 reads TGTGCCAGCAGCCCCACGCACGTCACTGAAGCTTTCTTT. This encodes CASSPTHVTEAFF.